Listed below are T cell receptor beta chains from one sample, sequenced in a study of T cells in Graves' hyperthyroidism and ophthalmopathy. TCRdb processed the multiplex PCR reads anew with MiXCR; each CDR3 protein has one entry. The table shows about half a million distinct CDR3 sequences, with around a quarter occurring only once. Specimen: blood. Every receptor here comes from a woman in her 30s with Graves' ophthalmopathy. CDR3s include the opening cysteine and the closing phenylalanine or tryptophan. A D gene is named only where the DNA matches it firmly. Not all rows give a size; the values are once, few, many and, for expanded clones, a class.

many	NA	TRBV12-3/TRBV12-4	TRBJ1-2	CASSFSGGRDGYTF	TGTGCCAGCAGTTTTTCGGGGGGACGCGACGGCTACACCTTC
NA	NA	TRBV27	TRBJ1-5	CASSSRSPMGYGNQPQHF	TGTGCCAGCAGTTCCCGGTCACCCATGGGATACGGCAATCAGCCCCAGCATTTT
many	NA	TRBV28	TRBJ1-1	CASSFVGFTEAFF	TGTGCCAGCAGCTTTGTGGGGTTCACTGAAGCTTTCTTT
NA	NA	TRBV6-1	TRBJ2-2	CASSKDRRTGGLFF	TGTGCCAGCAGTAAAGACCGGCGGACCGGGGGGCTGTTTTTT
many	TRBD1	TRBV28	TRBJ1-6	CASSFFRGGSPLHF	TGTGCCAGCAGTTTCTTCAGGGGGGGATCACCCCTCCACTTT
few	NA	TRBV5-1	TRBJ1-2	CASSLYLAGISYTF	TGCGCCAGCAGCTTGTACCTAGCAGGGATCAGCTACACCTTC
NA	NA	TRBV28	TRBJ2-7	CASSLALEPTRTVSYEQYF	TGTGCCAGCAGCTTAGCTTTGGAACCCACCCGGACAGTCTCCTACGAGCAGTACTTC
NA	NA	TRBV6-1	TRBJ2-4	CASNSGAKNIQYF	TGTGCCAGCAACAGTGGGGCCAAAAACATTCAGTACTTC
NA	TRBD1	TRBV5-1	TRBJ1-2	CASSRWTGSGYTF	TGCGCCAGCAGCCGATGGACAGGGTCGGGCTACACCTTC
NA	TRBD2	TRBV28	TRBJ2-7	CASSRSGSVSYEQYF	TGTGCCAGCAGTCGTAGCGGGAGCGTCTCCTACGAGCAGTACTTC
many	NA	TRBV9	TRBJ1-2	CASSLGHTFPNYGYTF	TGTGCCAGCAGCCTAGGACACACCTTCCCTAACTATGGCTACACCTTC
NA	NA	TRBV20-1	TRBJ1-5	CSAVDRNQPQHF	TGCAGTGCGGTGGACAGAAATCAGCCCCAGCATTTT
many	NA	TRBV6-5	TRBJ2-7	CASSYQGPYEQYF	TGTGCCAGCAGTTACCAGGGGCCCTACGAGCAGTACTTC
many	TRBD1	TRBV4-1	TRBJ2-7	CASSQTGQNFYEQYF	TGCGCCAGCAGCCAGACGGGACAGAACTTTTACGAGCAGTACTTC
few	NA	TRBV6-5	TRBJ1-3	CASSYATVNSGNTIYF	TGTGCCAGCAGTTATGCGACAGTCAACTCTGGAAACACCATATATTTT
NA	NA	TRBV5-1	TRBJ1-1	CATAQGRLNTEAFF	TGCGCCACAGCGCAAGGACGGTTAAACACTGAAGCTTTCTTT
few	NA	TRBV6-5	TRBJ1-5	CASSYRFSSDSNQPQHF	TGTGCCAGCAGTTACCGTTTCAGTTCGGATAGCAATCAGCCCCAGCATTTT
many	NA	TRBV12-3/TRBV12-4	TRBJ2-5	CASSFLDTQETQYF	TGTGCCAGCAGCTTCCTCGACACACAAGAGACCCAGTACTTC
NA	NA	TRBV11-2	TRBJ2-5	CASSSFAKKETQYF	TGTGCCAGCAGCTCATTCGCAAAAAAGGAGACCCAGTACTTC
few	NA	TRBV27	TRBJ2-7	CAKRGGVYEQYF	TGTGCTAAACGAGGCGGGGTCTACGAGCAGTACTTC
many	TRBD1	TRBV12-3/TRBV12-4	TRBJ1-2	CASSSTGASYGYTF	TGTGCCAGCAGTTCCACAGGGGCCAGCTATGGCTACACCTTC
NA	TRBD1	TRBV6-1	TRBJ2-7	CASRITGQGYEQYF	TGTGCCAGCAGGATCACGGGACAGGGTTACGAGCAGTACTTC
few	TRBD2	TRBV20-1	TRBJ2-7	CSARDPKAGVNYEQYF	TGCAGTGCTAGAGATCCAAAAGCGGGGGTAAACTACGAGCAGTACTTC
many	TRBD1	TRBV28	TRBJ1-1	CASSVWSGTGGTIEAFF	TGTGCCAGCAGTGTATGGTCCGGGACAGGGGGGACTATTGAAGCTTTCTTT
many	NA	TRBV27	TRBJ2-5	CASSLDHQGTQYF	TGTGCCAGCAGTCTAGACCACCAAGGGACCCAGTACTTC
NA	TRBD1	TRBV6-1	TRBJ1-2	CASSEGTGWGYTF	TGTGCCAGCAGTGAGGGGACAGGGTGGGGCTACACCTTC
many	NA	TRBV12-3/TRBV12-4	TRBJ2-2	CASSLNRENTGELFF	TGTGCCAGCAGTTTAAACAGGGAGAATACCGGGGAGCTGTTTTTT
once	TRBD1	TRBV28	TRBJ1-1	CASNHLTGMNTEAFF	TGTGCCAGTAACCATTTGACAGGGATGAACACTGAAGCTTTCTTT
many	NA	TRBV28	TRBJ1-2	CASSHPRIYGYTF	TGTGCCAGCAGTCATCCGAGGATATATGGCTACACCTTC
NA	NA	TRBV2	TRBJ2-7	CASSDHSYEQYF	TGTGCCAGCAGTGACCACTCCTACGAGCAGTACTTC
NA	NA	TRBV5-1	TRBJ2-6	CASSLVQHSGANVLTF	TGCGCCAGCAGCTTGGTCCAACACTCTGGGGCCAACGTCCTGACTTTC
NA	TRBD1	TRBV25-1	TRBJ2-5	CASSGHPGTGRETQYF	TGTGCCAGCAGTGGACATCCGGGGACAGGGAGAGAGACCCAGTACTTC
NA	TRBD1	TRBV6-1	TRBJ1-2	CASTRGTGGESYGYTF	TGTGCCAGCACCCGCGGGACAGGGGGCGAAAGCTATGGCTACACCTTC
many	TRBD1	TRBV19	TRBJ1-5	CASSIPGQGDQPQHF	TGTGCCAGTAGTATACCGGGACAGGGGGATCAGCCCCAGCATTTT
many	NA	TRBV7-2	TRBJ2-7	CASSPPRGGYEQYF	TGTGCCAGCAGCCCGCCTAGGGGGGGCTACGAGCAGTACTTC
once	NA	TRBV12-3/TRBV12-4	TRBJ1-1	CASRTNDEAFF	TGTGCCAGCAGAACCAATGACGAAGCTTTCTTT
few	TRBD1	TRBV4-1	TRBJ2-7	CASSEGQQGDLYEQYF	TGCGCCAGCAGCGAAGGTCAACAGGGGGACCTCTACGAGCAGTACTTC
NA	TRBD1	TRBV5-5	TRBJ1-3	CASSLSGQGVNTIYF	TGTGCCAGCAGCCTCTCCGGGCAGGGGGTAAACACCATATATTTT
many	TRBD1	TRBV15	TRBJ1-1	CATSVGGQGAERTEAFF	TGTGCCACCAGCGTAGGCGGACAGGGGGCTGAAAGGACTGAAGCTTTCTTT
many	NA	TRBV11-2	TRBJ1-2	CASSLGEGLGDYGYTF	TGTGCCAGCAGCTTAGGAGAGGGATTAGGCGACTATGGCTACACCTTC
few	NA	TRBV4-1	TRBJ2-7	CASSQELRSSYEQYF	TGCGCCAGCAGCCAAGAGTTACGGAGCTCCTACGAGCAGTACTTC
NA	TRBD2	TRBV12-3/TRBV12-4	TRBJ2-7	CASSCTGRTSSGRSYEQYF	TGTGCCAGCAGTTGCACGGGCCGAACCTCTAGCGGGAGGTCCTACGAGCAGTACTTC
many	TRBD1	TRBV27	TRBJ1-1	CASTPGDSLFTEAFF	TGTGCCAGCACCCCCGGGGACAGTCTATTCACTGAAGCTTTCTTT
many	NA	TRBV20-1	TRBJ2-7	CSAPRGELEQYF	TGCAGTGCTCCGAGGGGGGAGCTGGAGCAGTACTTC
few	NA	TRBV11-3	TRBJ2-7	CASSLPGREYEQYF	TGTGCCAGCAGCCTCCCAGGACGGGAATACGAGCAGTACTTC
few	NA	TRBV5-6	TRBJ2-5	CASSLANLAAFAETQYF	TGTGCCAGCAGCTTGGCCAACTTAGCGGCTTTCGCAGAGACCCAGTACTTC
NA	NA	TRBV4-2	TRBJ2-7	CASSQELDRGQVNYEQYF	TGTGCCAGCAGCCAAGAATTGGACCGGGGACAAGTAAACTACGAGCAGTACTTC
many	NA	TRBV6-4	TRBJ2-7	CASSTLRMGLRSYEQYF	TGTGCCAGCAGTACCCTTCGCATGGGTTTAAGATCTTACGAGCAGTACTTC
many	TRBD1	TRBV20-1	TRBJ2-5	CSAATTGEETQYF	TGCAGTGCCGCAACGACAGGGGAAGAGACCCAGTACTTC
many	NA	TRBV6-2/TRBV6-3	TRBJ1-5	CASSYPGSGNQPQHF	TGTGCCAGCAGTTACCCGGGGTCGGGCAATCAGCCCCAGCATTTT
many	NA	TRBV20-1	TRBJ1-1	CSAERYGRDTEAFF	TGCAGTGCTGAGAGGTACGGCCGAGACACTGAAGCTTTCTTT
NA	TRBD2	TRBV12-3/TRBV12-4	TRBJ2-2	CASRLPRRGAKTGELFF	TGTGCCAGCAGACTCCCTCGGCGGGGGGCAAAGACCGGGGAGCTGTTTTTT
many	TRBD1	TRBV20-1	TRBJ1-1	CSARGQAVVNTEAFF	TGCAGTGCTAGGGGACAGGCGGTGGTGAACACTGAAGCTTTCTTT
many	TRBD1	TRBV18	TRBJ1-1	CASSPIRTGKSEAFF	TGTGCCAGCTCACCGATTAGGACAGGGAAAAGTGAAGCTTTCTTT
many	NA	TRBV6-2/TRBV6-3	TRBJ2-7	CASSYRWGLRGKGPYEQYF	TGTGCCAGCAGTTACCGGTGGGGACTTAGGGGAAAGGGACCCTACGAGCAGTACTTC